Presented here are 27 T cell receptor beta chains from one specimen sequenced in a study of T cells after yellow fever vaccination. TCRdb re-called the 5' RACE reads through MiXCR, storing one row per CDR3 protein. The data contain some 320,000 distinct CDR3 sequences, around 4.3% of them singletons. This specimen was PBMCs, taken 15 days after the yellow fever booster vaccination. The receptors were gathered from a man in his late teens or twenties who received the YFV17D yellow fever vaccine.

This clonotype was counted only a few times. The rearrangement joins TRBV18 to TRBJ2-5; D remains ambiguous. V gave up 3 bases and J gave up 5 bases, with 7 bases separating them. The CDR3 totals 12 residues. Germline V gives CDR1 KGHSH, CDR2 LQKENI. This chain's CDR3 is CASSPTVETQYF. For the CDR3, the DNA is TGTGCCAGCTCACCTACGGTTGAGACCCAGTACTTC.

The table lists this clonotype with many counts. Here the CDR3 DNA reads TGCGCCAGCAGCCAAGTCGGACATCCGAACACCGGGGAGCTGTTTTTT. Protein: CASSQVGHPNTGELFF. This chain links TRBV4-1 with TRBJ2-2, with D possibly being TRBD1 (5 bases). This CDR3 has 16 amino acids. V shed 1 base and J shed 0 bases, with 9 bases lying between them. Germline-derived CDR1 and CDR2 are MGHRA and YSYEKL.

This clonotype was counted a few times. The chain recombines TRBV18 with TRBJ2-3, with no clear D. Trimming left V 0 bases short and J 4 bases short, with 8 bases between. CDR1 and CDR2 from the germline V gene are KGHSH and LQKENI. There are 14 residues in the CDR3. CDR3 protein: CASSPPGSADTQYF. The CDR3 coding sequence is TGTGCCAGCTCACCACCGGGCAGCGCAGATACGCAGTATTTT.

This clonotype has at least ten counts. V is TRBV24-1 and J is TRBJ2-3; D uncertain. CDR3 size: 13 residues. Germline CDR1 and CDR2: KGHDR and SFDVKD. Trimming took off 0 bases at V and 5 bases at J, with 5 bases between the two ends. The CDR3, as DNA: TGTGCCACCAGTGATTTGAACGGAGATACGCAGTATTTT. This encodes CATSDLNGDTQYF.

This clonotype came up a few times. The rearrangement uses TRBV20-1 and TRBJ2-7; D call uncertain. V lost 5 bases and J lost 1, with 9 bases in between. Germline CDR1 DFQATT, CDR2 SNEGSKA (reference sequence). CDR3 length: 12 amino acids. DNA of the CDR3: TGCAGTGCTTCTTCTGGGTCCTACGAGCAGTACTTC. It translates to CSASSGSYEQYF.

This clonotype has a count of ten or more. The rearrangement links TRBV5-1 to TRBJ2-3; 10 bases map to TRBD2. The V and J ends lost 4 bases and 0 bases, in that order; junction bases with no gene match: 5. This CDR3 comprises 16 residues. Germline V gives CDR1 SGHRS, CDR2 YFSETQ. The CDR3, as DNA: TGCGCCAGCAGCCTTAGCGGGGGGACTAGCACAGATACGCAGTATTTT. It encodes CASSLSGGTSTDTQYF.

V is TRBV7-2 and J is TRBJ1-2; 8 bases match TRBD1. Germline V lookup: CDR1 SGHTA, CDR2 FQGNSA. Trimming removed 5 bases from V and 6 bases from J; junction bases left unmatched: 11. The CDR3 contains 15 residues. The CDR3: CASSPYQQGGHGYTF. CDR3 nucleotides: TGTGCCAGCAGCCCATATCAACAGGGGGGTCATGGCTACACCTTC.

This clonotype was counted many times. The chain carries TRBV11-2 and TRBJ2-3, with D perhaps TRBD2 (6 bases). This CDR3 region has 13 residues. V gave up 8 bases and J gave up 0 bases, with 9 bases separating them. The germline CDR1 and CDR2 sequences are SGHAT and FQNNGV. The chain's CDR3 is CASLGTSTDTQYF. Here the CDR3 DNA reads TGTGCCAGCCTTGGGACTAGCACAGATACGCAGTATTTT. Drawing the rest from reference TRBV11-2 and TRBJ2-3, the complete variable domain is EAGVAQSPRYKIIEKRQSVAFWCNPISGHATLYWYQQILGQGPKLLIQFQNNGVVDDSQLPKDRFSAERLKGVDSTLKIQPAKLEDSAVYLCASLGTSTDTQYFGPGTRLTVL.

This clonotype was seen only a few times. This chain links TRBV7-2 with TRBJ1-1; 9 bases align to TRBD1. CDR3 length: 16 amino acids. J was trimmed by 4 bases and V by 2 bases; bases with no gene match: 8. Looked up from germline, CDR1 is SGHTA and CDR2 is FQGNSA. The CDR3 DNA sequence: TGTGCCAGCAGCTTAAAAGGGGACAGGGCCGGCACTGAAGCTTTCTTT. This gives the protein CASSLKGDRAGTEAFF.

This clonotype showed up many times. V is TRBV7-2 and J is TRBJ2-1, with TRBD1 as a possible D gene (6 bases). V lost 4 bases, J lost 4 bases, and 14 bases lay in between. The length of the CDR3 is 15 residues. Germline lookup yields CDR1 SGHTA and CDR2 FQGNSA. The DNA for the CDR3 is TGTGCCAGCAGCTCCCGAACAGGGTTTTACAATGAGCAGTTCTTC. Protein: CASSSRTGFYNEQFF.

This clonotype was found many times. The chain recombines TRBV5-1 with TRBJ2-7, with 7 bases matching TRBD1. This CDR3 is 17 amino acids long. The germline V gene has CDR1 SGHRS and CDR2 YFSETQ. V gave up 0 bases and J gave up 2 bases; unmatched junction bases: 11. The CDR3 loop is CASSLALSGTDPYEQYF. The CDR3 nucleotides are TGCGCCAGCAGCTTGGCCCTCTCCGGGACAGACCCCTACGAGCAGTACTTC.

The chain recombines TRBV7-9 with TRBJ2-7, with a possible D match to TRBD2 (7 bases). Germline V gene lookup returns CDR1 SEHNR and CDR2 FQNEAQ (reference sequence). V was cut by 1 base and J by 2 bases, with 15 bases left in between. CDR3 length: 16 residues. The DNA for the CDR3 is TGTGCCAGCAGCTTAGTTTCCGGGGGGCCGGCCTACGAGCAGTACTTC. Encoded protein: CASSLVSGGPAYEQYF.

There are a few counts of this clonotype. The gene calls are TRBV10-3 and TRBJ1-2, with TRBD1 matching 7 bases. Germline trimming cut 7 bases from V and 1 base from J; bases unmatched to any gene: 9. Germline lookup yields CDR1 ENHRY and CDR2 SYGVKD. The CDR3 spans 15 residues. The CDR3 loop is CAITETGLYNYGYTF. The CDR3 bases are TGTGCCATCACCGAGACAGGGCTCTATAACTATGGCTACACCTTC.

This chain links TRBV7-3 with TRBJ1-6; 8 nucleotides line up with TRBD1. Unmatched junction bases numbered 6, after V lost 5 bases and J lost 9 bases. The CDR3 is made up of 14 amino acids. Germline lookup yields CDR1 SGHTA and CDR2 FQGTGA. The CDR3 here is CASSRGQGGSPLHF. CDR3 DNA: TGTGCCAGCAGCCGCGGACAGGGCGGTTCACCCCTCCACTTT.

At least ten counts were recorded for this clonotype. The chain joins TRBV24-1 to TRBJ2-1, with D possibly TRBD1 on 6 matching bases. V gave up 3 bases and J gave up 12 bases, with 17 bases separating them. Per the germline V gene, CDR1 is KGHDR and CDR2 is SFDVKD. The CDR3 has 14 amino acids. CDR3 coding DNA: TGTGCCACCAGTGATGCCCCCCGAGGGACAAGGCAGTTCTTC. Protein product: CATSDAPRGTRQFF.

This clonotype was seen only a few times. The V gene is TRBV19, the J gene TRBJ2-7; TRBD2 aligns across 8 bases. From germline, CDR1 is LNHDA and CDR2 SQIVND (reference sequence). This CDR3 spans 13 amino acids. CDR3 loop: CADREGPLYEQYV. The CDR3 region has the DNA TGTGCAGACCGGGAGGGGCCTCTCTACGAGCAGTACGTC.

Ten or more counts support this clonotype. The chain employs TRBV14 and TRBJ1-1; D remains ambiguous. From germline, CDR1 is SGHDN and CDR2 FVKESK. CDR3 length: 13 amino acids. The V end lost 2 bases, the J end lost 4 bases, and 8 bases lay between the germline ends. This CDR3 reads CASSQLSGTEAFF. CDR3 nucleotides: TGTGCCAGCAGCCAACTAAGTGGCACTGAAGCTTTCTTT.

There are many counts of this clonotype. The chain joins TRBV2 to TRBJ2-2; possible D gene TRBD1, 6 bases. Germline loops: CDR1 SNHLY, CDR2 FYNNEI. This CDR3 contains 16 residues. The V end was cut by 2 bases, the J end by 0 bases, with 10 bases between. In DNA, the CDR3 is TGTGCCAGCAGTGAAACCGGGACACCGAACACCGGGGAGCTGTTTTTT. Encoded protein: CASSETGTPNTGELFF. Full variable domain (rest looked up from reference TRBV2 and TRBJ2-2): EPEVTQTPSHQVTQMGQEVILRCVPISNHLYFYWYRQILGQKVEFLVSFYNNEISEKSEIFDDQFSVERPDGSNFTLKIRSTKLEDSAMYFCASSETGTPNTGELFFGEGSRLTVL.

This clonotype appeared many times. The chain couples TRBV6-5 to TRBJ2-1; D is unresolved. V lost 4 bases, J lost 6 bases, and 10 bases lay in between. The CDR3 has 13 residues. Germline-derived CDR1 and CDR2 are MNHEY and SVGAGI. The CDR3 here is CASSLDRVNEQFF. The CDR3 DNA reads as TGTGCCAGCAGTTTAGATAGGGTCAATGAGCAGTTCTTC.

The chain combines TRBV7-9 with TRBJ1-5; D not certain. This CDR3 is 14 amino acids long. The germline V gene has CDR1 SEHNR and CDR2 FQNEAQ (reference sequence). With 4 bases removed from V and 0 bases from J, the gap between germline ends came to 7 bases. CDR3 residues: CASSWLDSNQPQHF. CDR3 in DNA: TGTGCCAGCAGCTGGTTGGATAGCAATCAGCCCCAGCATTTT.

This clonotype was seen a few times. This CDR3 reads CAINVRGDTEAFF. CDR3 sequence (DNA): TGTGCCATCAATGTCAGGGGGGACACTGAAGCTTTCTTT. The rearrangement joins TRBV10-3 to TRBJ1-1; 7 nucleotides agree with TRBD1. The CDR3 is 13 residues long. The germline gives CDR1 ENHRY, CDR2 SYGVKD. Trimming cost V 7 bases and J 3 bases; bases outside gene matches: 5.

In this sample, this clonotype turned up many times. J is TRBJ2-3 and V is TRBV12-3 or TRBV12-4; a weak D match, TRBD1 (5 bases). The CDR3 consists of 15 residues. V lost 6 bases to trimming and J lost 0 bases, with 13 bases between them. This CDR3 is CASSTLDRSTDTQYF. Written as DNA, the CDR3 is TGTGCCAGCAGCACACTTGACAGAAGCACAGATACGCAGTATTTT.

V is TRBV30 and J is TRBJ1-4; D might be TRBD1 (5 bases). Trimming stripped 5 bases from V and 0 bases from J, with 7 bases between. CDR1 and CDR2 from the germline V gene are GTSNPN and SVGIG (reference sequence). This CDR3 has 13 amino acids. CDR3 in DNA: TGTGCCTGGGCGGGGGCAACTAATGAAAAACTGTTTTTT. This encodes CAWAGATNEKLFF. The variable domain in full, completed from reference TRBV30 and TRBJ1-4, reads SQTIHQWPATLVQPVGSPLSLECTVEGTSNPNLYWYRQAAGRGLQLLFYSVGIGQISSEVPQNLSASRPQDRQFILSSKKLLLSDSGFYLCAWAGATNEKLFFGSGTQLSVL.

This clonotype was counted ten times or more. CDR3 coding DNA: TGTGCCAGCAGTTTCTCAGGGGGTGATGGCTACACCTTC. The encoded protein is CASSFSGGDGYTF. V and J are TRBV12-3 or TRBV12-4 and TRBJ1-2; the match to TRBD1 covers 7 bases. With V trimmed by 3 bases and J by 6 bases, 4 bases remained unmatched. The CDR3 contains 13 residues.

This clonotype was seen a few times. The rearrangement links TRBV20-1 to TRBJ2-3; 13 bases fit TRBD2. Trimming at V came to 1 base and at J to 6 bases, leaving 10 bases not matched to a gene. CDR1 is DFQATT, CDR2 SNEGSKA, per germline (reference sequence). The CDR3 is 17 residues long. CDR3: CSARVVPGLAGSDTQYF. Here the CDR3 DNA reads TGCAGTGCTAGAGTTGTCCCGGGACTAGCGGGGTCGGATACGCAGTATTTT.

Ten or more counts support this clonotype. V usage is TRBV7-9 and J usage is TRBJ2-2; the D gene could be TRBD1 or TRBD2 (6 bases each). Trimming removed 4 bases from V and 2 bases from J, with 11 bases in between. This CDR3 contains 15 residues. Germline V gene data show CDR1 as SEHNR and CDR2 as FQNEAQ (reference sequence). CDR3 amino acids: CASSYRGPNTGELFF. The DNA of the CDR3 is TGTGCCAGCAGCTACCGGGGGCCCAACACCGGGGAGCTGTTTTTT.

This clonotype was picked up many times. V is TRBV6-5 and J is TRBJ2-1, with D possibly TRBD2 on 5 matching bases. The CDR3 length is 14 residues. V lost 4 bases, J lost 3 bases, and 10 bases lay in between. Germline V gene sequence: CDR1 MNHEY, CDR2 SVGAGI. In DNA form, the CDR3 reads TGTGCCAGCAGTTCGACTATCTACTACAATGAGCAGTTCTTC. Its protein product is CASSSTIYYNEQFF.